Below, 4 T cell receptor beta chains from the same sample are listed, as sequenced in a study of blood T cell repertoires in COVID-19. Profiling relied on immunoSEQ multiplex PCR, and the TCRdb table lists in-frame clones only, not all of them. The table includes over 65,000 clones, 75% to 90% detected once. The sample comprised peripheral blood. The receptors come from a man between 50 and 59 years old with active or convalescent COVID-19.

The rearrangement links TRBV5-6 to TRBJ2-2; 12 positions match TRBD2. The CDR3 has 17 amino acids. V gave up 0 bases and J gave up 3 bases; unmatched junction bases: 3. CDR1 is SGHDT, CDR2 YYEEEE, per germline. CDR3 in DNA: TGTGCCAGCAGCTTGGGACTAGCGGGAGCGGACACCGGGGAGCTGTTTTTT. It translates to CASSLGLAGADTGELFF.

This clone turned up a few times. J is TRBJ1-6 and V is TRBV19; 8 bases match TRBD1. The junction had 8 bases not matched to a gene; V was cut back by 4 bases and J by 9 bases. Looked up from germline, CDR1 is LNHDA and CDR2 is SQIVND (reference sequence). The CDR3 length is 15 residues. CDR3 coding DNA: TGTGCCAGTAGTACGCAAATGGACAGGGCTTCACCCCTCCACTTT. Translation: CASSTQMDRASPLHF.

The chain couples TRBV7-9 to TRBJ1-5; D gene uncertain. V was cut by 1 base and J by 0 bases, with 13 bases left in between. CDR3 length equals 17 residues. In germline, CDR1 is SEHNR, CDR2 FQNEAQ (reference sequence). The CDR3 loop reads CASSLEESPYSNQPQHF. DNA for the CDR3: TGTGCCAGCAGCTTAGAGGAGTCCCCTTATAGCAATCAGCCCCAGCATTTT.

The CDR3 nucleotides are TGCGCCAGCAGCCTCGGGACTGAAAATGAAAAACTGTTTTTT. This sequence encodes CASSLGTENEKLFF. The genes are TRBV5-1 and TRBJ1-4; D perhaps matches TRBD1 (5 bases). CDR1 and CDR2 from the germline V gene are SGHRS and YFSETQ. Trimming stripped 4 bases from V and 5 bases from J, with 12 bases between. This CDR3 contains 14 residues.